These 20 T cell receptor beta chains were all obtained from the same sample, sequenced in a study of T-cell reconstitution after alpha-beta-depleted transplantation in children. The library targeted TCRbeta and was prepared with unique molecular identifiers. MiXCR, applied by TCRdb to the PCR reads, yields one record per CDR3 protein. The profile shows about 360,000 distinct CDR3 sequences, approximately 12% of them singletons. Specimen: PBMCs, collected from the stem cell graft. The receptors stem from a human donor who donated a stem cell graft to a child with Fanconi anemia.

This rearrangement joins TRBV6-5 to TRBJ2-1; 8 nucleotides match TRBD1. The V segment lost 0 bases and the J segment 8 bases; nucleotides outside the gene matches: 12. This CDR3 has 17 residues. Germline V gives CDR1 MNHEY, CDR2 SVGAGI. CDR3 DNA sequence: TGTGCCAGCAGTTACTCCATTAACAGGGGGGTTATGTATGAGCAGTTCTTC. Translation gives CASSYSINRGVMYEQFF.

The chain carries TRBV10-3 and TRBJ2-6; no reliable D call. The CDR3 has 16 amino acids. V was trimmed by 0 bases and J by 4 bases, leaving 10 bases between them. CDR1 and CDR2 (germline): ENHRY, SYGVKD. CDR3 protein: CAISESSRAGANVLTF. Here the CDR3 DNA reads TGTGCCATCAGTGAGTCTAGCCGAGCCGGGGCCAACGTCCTGACTTTC.

This clonotype occurred many times. V is TRBV9 and J is TRBJ2-7; D is perhaps TRBD2 (6 bases). This CDR3 has 13 residues. The V and J ends lost 2 bases and 7 bases respectively, with 13 bases between them. The germline V gene has CDR1 SGDLS and CDR2 YYNGEE. CDR3 in amino acids: CASSVGGLEEQYF. The CDR3, as DNA: TGTGCCAGCAGCGTTGGGGGGTTGGAAGAGCAGTACTTC.

The chain links TRBV7-2 to TRBJ2-1; D gene unclear. The V and J ends lost 2 bases and 4 bases respectively, with 9 bases between them. Germline V CDR1 and CDR2: SGHTA, FQGNSA. This CDR3 has 14 residues. CDR3: CASSLYAGYNEQFF. DNA for the CDR3: TGTGCCAGCAGCTTATATGCCGGGTACAATGAGCAGTTCTTC.

A word on this clonotype: A read error may produce the germline difference seen at one junction end. This chain links TRBV28 with TRBJ1-2; D may be TRBD1 (5 bases). The CDR3 extends over 13 amino acids. Germline CDR1 is MDHEN and CDR2 is SYDVKM. This CDR3 reads CASSSADIGILNF. CDR3 nucleotide sequence: TGTGCCAGCAGTTCCGCGGACATCGGCATCTTAAATTTC.

This clonotype was counted many times. CDR3 nucleotide sequence: TGTGCCAGCAGTTTGAGGCGGGGGGTCCTCTACGAGCAGTACGTC. As protein: CASSLRRGVLYEQYV. The genes are TRBV28 and TRBJ2-7, with TRBD2 matching 8 bases. Germline CDR1 reads MDHEN; CDR2 reads SYDVKM. The CDR3 runs 15 residues. Trimming at V came to 3 bases and at J to 3 bases, leaving 7 bases not matched to a gene.

In this sample, this clonotype turned up a few times. The chain employs TRBV6-1 and TRBJ1-6; 7 bases map to TRBD1. The junction had 7 bases not matched to a gene; V was cut back by 5 bases and J by 6 bases. Germline V CDR1 and CDR2: MNHNS, SASEGT. This CDR3 is built from 15 residues. The CDR3 bases are TGTGCCAGCAGTCTGGGACAGAGAGTTAATTCACCCCTCCACTTT. Amino acids: CASSLGQRVNSPLHF.

A few counts support this clonotype. The genes are TRBV20-1 and TRBJ1-1; D call uncertain. Per germline, CDR1 DFQATT and CDR2 SNEGSKA (reference sequence). There are 14 residues in the CDR3. V was shortened by 2 bases and J by 1 base, with 11 bases between the two germline ends. CDR3 coding DNA: TGCAGTGCTAGACCCCCTCGAGAGAACACTGAAGCTTTCTTT. This gives the protein CSARPPRENTEAFF.

This clonotype was seen many times. This chain uses TRBV6-1 with TRBJ2-6; D uncertain. V was pared by 5 bases and J by 2 bases, with 10 bases between. This CDR3 region has 15 residues. CDR1 is MNHNS and CDR2 is SASEGT in the germline V gene. The CDR3 loop is CASSIARPGANVLTF. The CDR3 region has the DNA TGTGCCAGCAGTATAGCACGCCCTGGGGCCAACGTCCTGACTTTC.

This clonotype was seen a handful of times. The chain combines TRBV4-3 with TRBJ1-3, with a tentative D call TRBD1 (6 bases). The CDR3 runs to 18 residues. Per germline, CDR1 LGHNA and CDR2 YSLEER. The V end was cut by 1 base, the J end by 6 bases, with 22 bases between. The CDR3 loop reads CASSQVVGGRRSENTIYF. CDR3 nucleotides: TGCGCCAGCAGCCAAGTCGTCGGGGGGCGACGGTCGGAAAACACCATATATTTT.

This clonotype was found many times. The gene calls are TRBV20-1 and TRBJ2-3; a possible D gene is TRBD1 (6 bases). CDR3 length equals 12 residues. Germline V gene lookup returns CDR1 DFQATT and CDR2 SNEGSKA (reference sequence). The V end lost 7 bases, the J end lost 2 bases, and 10 bases lay between the germline ends. In DNA form, the CDR3 reads TGCAGTGGAGGACAGCACACAGATACGCAGTATTTT. It codes for CSGGQHTDTQYF.

This chain links TRBV2 with TRBJ1-2, with D unclear. Trimming cost V 9 bases and J 1 base, with 15 bases left between them. Germline V gene sequence: CDR1 SNHLY, CDR2 FYNNEI. The CDR3 totals 14 residues. The CDR3 protein is CASSVVRDNYGYTF. DNA for the CDR3: TGTGCCAGTTCTGTGGTACGAGATAACTATGGCTACACCTTC. Complete variable domain (other parts from reference TRBV2 and TRBJ1-2): EPEVTQTPSHQVTQMGQEVILRCVPISNHLYFYWYRQILGQKVEFLVSFYNNEISEKSEIFDDQFSVERPDGSNFTLKIRSTKLEDSAMYFCASSVVRDNYGYTFGSGTRLTVV.

The chain has TRBV18 and TRBJ2-1; D ambiguous. V was clipped by 6 bases and J by 8 bases, with 8 bases between them. The germline gives CDR1 KGHSH, CDR2 LQKENI. This CDR3 spans 11 amino acids. The CDR3 reads CASSRRYEQFF. CDR3 DNA: TGTGCCAGCTCCCGAAGATATGAGCAGTTCTTC.

This chain links TRBV18 with TRBJ2-1; 10 nucleotides align to TRBD1. The V gene end was trimmed by 4 bases and the J gene end by 9 bases; junction bases not matched to a gene: 9. The CDR3 is 15 amino acids. From germline, CDR1 is KGHSH and CDR2 LQKENI. The CDR3 coding sequence is TGTGCCAGCTCACTTCGACAGGGGGCTCTCGGTGAGCAGTTCTTC. Encoded protein: CASSLRQGALGEQFF.

The chain carries TRBV3-1 and TRBJ1-2, with a tentative D call TRBD1 (5 bases). This CDR3 spans 13 amino acids. CDR1 and CDR2 from the germline V gene are LGHDT and YNNKEL (reference sequence). Trimming cost V 4 bases and J 6 bases, with 12 bases left between them. CDR3 DNA: TGTGCCAGCAGCCTCCAGGGAACCGATGGCTACACCTTC. Its protein is CASSLQGTDGYTF.

Comment on this clonotype: The junction differs from germline at one of its ends, possibly a read error. The genes are TRBV3-1 and TRBJ2-7; TRBD2 matches at 11 bases. The CDR3 spans 15 residues. Looked up from germline, CDR1 is LGHDT and CDR2 is YNNKEL (reference sequence). The CDR3 loop reads CACSLGLAGRYEQYF. CDR3 DNA: TGTGCCTGCAGCCTTGGACTAGCGGGCCGATACGAGCAGTACTTC.

This clonotype was seen a handful of times. The V gene is TRBV6-6, the J gene TRBJ1-1; TRBD1 is a possible D gene (5 bases). Between the trimmed V and J ends, which lost 8 bases and 1 base, there was a span of 8 bases. Germline V CDR1 and CDR2: MNHNY, SVGAGI (reference sequence). The CDR3 runs 12 residues. This CDR3 is CASLQGNTEAFF. CDR3 in DNA: TGTGCCAGCCTCCAGGGGAACACTGAAGCTTTCTTT.

This clonotype was counted ten times or more. Germline and junction disagree at one end, which may indicate a read error. The chain recombines TRBV7-7 with TRBJ2-1, with 7 bases fitting TRBD1. There are 14 residues in the CDR3. CDR1 SSHAT and CDR2 FNYEAQ come from the germline V gene (reference sequence). The CDR3 region is CASSLGGLNNEQFF. In nucleotides, the CDR3 is TGTGCTAGCAGCTTAGGGGGCTTAAACAATGAGCAGTTCTTC.

The CDR3 loop is CAIYRGACPYEQYV. DNA for the CDR3: TGTGCCATCTACCGGGGGGCTTGTCCCTACGAGCAGTACGTC. The chain recombines TRBV6-1 with TRBJ2-7; possibly TRBD2 for D (7 bases). CDR1 and CDR2 (germline): MNHNS, SASEGT. The V and J ends lost 10 bases and 2 bases respectively, with 18 bases between them. This CDR3 contains 14 residues.

This clonotype was seen a handful of times. The chain links TRBV7-2 to TRBJ1-2; 10 nucleotides line up with TRBD1. The CDR3 loop spans 14 amino acids. Germline V gene data show CDR1 as SGHTA and CDR2 as FQGNSA. V lost 4 bases to trimming and J lost 4 bases; unmatched junction nucleotides: 3. CDR3 DNA sequence: TGTGCCAGCAGCTCTCGGACAGGGGGCTATGGCTACACCTTC. It specifies CASSSRTGGYGYTF. The full variable domain, its missing parts supplied by reference TRBV7-2 and TRBJ1-2, is GAGVSQSPSNKVTEKGKDVELRCDPISGHTALYWYRQSLGQGLEFLIYFQGNSAPDKSGLPSDRFSAERTGGSVSTLTIQRTQQEDSAVYLCASSSRTGGYGYTFGSGTRLTVV.